One T cell receptor beta chain is described in this entry. Its specific antigen is unknown. The sample holds no much larger clone one base away, and base qualities are not on file. Whole blood was collected in K2EDTA tubes by collaborating institutions according to the institutions' own protocols. Collaborator samples were shipped for TCRbeta analysis as frozen whole blood, isolated PBMCs, or DNA extracted from either sample type. The record originates from a study of blood T cell repertoires in COVID-19 (dated by TCRdb to the early 2020s). With regard to the full study: Collaborator samples came from the United States, Italy and Spain and covered acute and convalescent phases of COVID-19. Samples were obtained from the ongoing ImmuneRACE study (first 160 participants) and from over 1,000 subjects provided by 6 global collaborators. The prospective study material was composed of cDNA or gDNA derived from T cells, B-cell-depleted T cells, or PBMCs. Where available, HLA class I and class II types were obtained from metadata supplied by the sample provider rather than from assay-based typing. The dataset comprised deeply sampled blood TCRbeta repertoires from subjects exposed to, actively infected with, or recovered from COVID-19. The repertoires were released in a freely available public database meant as a resource for research on the immune response to SARS-CoV-2. The sample metadata nearly always contained a de-identified subject ID, COVID-19 status, age in years and sex. Study-wide findings and limitations: The amount of clinical and demographic metadata varied by source and participant and was provided uncurated.

CDR1 and CDR2, looked up from the germline V gene, are MNHEY and SVGAGI. The germline V end is reduced by 3 bases and the J end by 2 bases; junction bases left unmatched: 7. Reading from cysteine to phenylalanine, the CDR3 counts 15 amino acids. The read is trimmed to its CDR3 DNA, 45 bases read in frame from base 1. TCRbeta CDR3 regions were amplified from genomic DNA using the immunoSEQ Assay, a bias-controlled multiplex PCR. From the authors' description of their analysis: Nucleated cell counts per sample were estimated from amplification of reference gene primers within the assay. To quantify the absolute abundance of each unique TCRbeta CDR3 rearrangement, sequence reads were collapsed and filtered. For each sample, productive Simpson clonality was calculated as the square root of Simpson's diversity index across productive rearrangements. The table comes from immuneACCESS by way of TCRdb, which keeps in-frame sequences with V and J called. Part of the clones is missing from these tables; in studies checked, under half for an unresolved V gene and the rest for unknown reasons. V and J calls and clone size come straight from that table; D and trimming were deduced from the DNA. Counted in this sample were approximately 98,000 clones; about three quarters of them appeared once. 1.8% of the sample rests with the top ten.

The specimen sequenced was peripheral blood. This chain joins TRBV6-5 to TRBJ2-7, with 7 middle bases fitting TRBD1. The sequence derives from a woman in her thirties or forties with acute or convalescent COVID-19. The base sequence is TGTGCCAGCAGTTATCGGGGAGACAGGGCCTACGAGCAGTACTTC. It translates to CASSYRGDRAYEQYF.